This TCR beta chain was sequenced in a study of blood T cell repertoires in COVID-19. About the study: From the United States, Italy and Spain came samples of acute and convalescent COVID-19.

Between the trimmed V and J ends, which lost 0 bases and 0 bases, there was a span of 11 bases. This CDR3 contains 16 residues. CDR1 and CDR2 from the germline V gene are SGHRS and YFSETQ. Per the original data handling: Quantification of nucleated cells was approximated via reference gene primer amplification. Using immunoSEQ multiplex PCR, the repertoire was profiled, and TCRdb retains in-frame clones only, with some absent. V and J calls and clone size follow that table, whereas D and trimming were derived from the DNA. The data show 250,000 to 300,000 clones, with 70% to 90% seen just once and roughly 9.6% held by the top ten.

The TCR sequence derives from a woman between 70 and 85 years old with acute or convalescent COVID-19. Input material: peripheral blood. The V and J genes are TRBV5-1 and TRBJ2-3; no clear D. The chain's CDR3 is CASSLGAITSTDTQYF. For the CDR3, the DNA is TGCGCCAGCAGCTTGGGGGCCATCACTAGCACAGATACGCAGTATTTT. The complete variable domain, with remaining parts taken from reference TRBV5-1 and TRBJ2-3, reads KAGVTQTPRYLIKTRGQQVTLSCSPISGHRSVSWYQQTPGQGLQFLFEYFSETQRNKGNFPGRFSGRQFSNSRSEMNVSTLELGDSALYLCASSLGAITSTDTQYFGPGTRLTVL.